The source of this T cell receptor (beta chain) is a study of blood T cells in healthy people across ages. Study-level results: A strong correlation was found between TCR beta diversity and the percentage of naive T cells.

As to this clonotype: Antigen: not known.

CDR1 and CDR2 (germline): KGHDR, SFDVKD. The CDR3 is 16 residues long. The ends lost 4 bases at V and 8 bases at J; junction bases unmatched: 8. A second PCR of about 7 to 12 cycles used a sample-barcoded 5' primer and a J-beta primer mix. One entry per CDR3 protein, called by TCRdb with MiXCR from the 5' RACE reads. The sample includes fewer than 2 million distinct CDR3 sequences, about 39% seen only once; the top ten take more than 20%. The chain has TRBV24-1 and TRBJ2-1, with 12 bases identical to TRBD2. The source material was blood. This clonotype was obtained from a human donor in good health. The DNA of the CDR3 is TGTGCCACCAGTGACTTACTAGCGGGGGGCCCACATGAGCAGTTCTTC. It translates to CATSDLLAGGPHEQFF.